These 7 T cell receptor beta chains were sequenced from one sample in a study of early T cells in non-severe SARS-CoV-2 infection. TCRdb used MiXCR to reprocess the 5' RACE reads, holding one entry per CDR3 protein. The data contain about 49,000 distinct CDR3 sequences, 12% of them singletons. Sequencing was done on a sample of whole blood. The receptor set was obtained from an adult who was a healthcare worker with PCR-confirmed SARS-CoV-2 infection or an uninfected control (not recorded which).

The chain carries TRBV7-3 and TRBJ2-1, with 10 bases lining up with TRBD1. The CDR3 has 13 residues. The germline CDR1 and CDR2 sequences are SGHTA and FQGTGA. The trim removed 6 bases at V and 9 bases at J, leaving 5 bases unmatched. In DNA form, the CDR3 reads TGTGCCAGCAGTCGACAGGGGGCGGTTGAGCAGTTCTTC. It codes for CASSRQGAVEQFF.

In its sample, this clonotype was seen many times. The rearrangement joins TRBV20-1 to TRBJ2-7; 11 nucleotides agree with TRBD2. Losses at the gene ends were 5 bases for V and 4 bases for J; bases not matched to a gene: 10. Per germline, CDR1 DFQATT and CDR2 SNEGSKA (reference sequence). CDR3 length: 15 residues. CDR3 DNA: TGCAGTGCTCCGCTGCTAGCGGGAGGAACGTACGAGCAGTACTTC. This encodes CSAPLLAGGTYEQYF.

At least ten counts were recorded for this clonotype. The J gene is TRBJ2-2, the V gene TRBV21-1; no DNA check was done on the table's D call, TRBD1. TRBV21-1 is termed a pseudogene. The CDR3 totals 16 residues. CDR3 coding DNA: TGTGCCAGCAGCAAAGGGGGACAGGGCTTTACCGGGGAGCTGTTTTTT. It encodes CASSKGGQGFTGELFF.

This clonotype was seen repeatedly, ten times or more. The chain joins TRBV7-3 to TRBJ1-4; tentative D call: TRBD1 (6 bases). With 5 bases removed from V and 2 bases from J, the gap between germline ends came to 12 bases. This CDR3 contains 15 residues. The germline V gene has CDR1 SGHTA and CDR2 FQGTGA. The DNA for the CDR3 is TGTGCCAGCAGCACAGGGACCGTTACTAATGAAAAACTGTTTTTT. Amino acids: CASSTGTVTNEKLFF.

CDR3 bases: TGTGCCAGCAGTTTCAAGGACTATTTTTACGAGCAGTACTTC. Translating it yields CASSFKDYFYEQYF. The chain is built from TRBV27 and TRBJ2-7, with TRBD2 as a possible D gene (6 bases). The CDR3 covers 14 residues. Germline lookup yields CDR1 MNHEY and CDR2 SMNVEV (reference sequence). Trimming shortened V by 3 bases and J by 4 bases, and 13 bases separated the two germline ends.

The genes are TRBV25-1 and TRBJ2-3; 10 bases agree with TRBD2. Trimming cost V 5 bases and J 2 bases; bases outside gene matches: 19. Per the germline V gene, CDR1 is MGHDK and CDR2 is SYGVNS. The CDR3 extends over 20 amino acids. CDR3 in DNA: TGTGCCAGCAGTATACCCCAGGTGGGCCTAGCGGGAGATTCCACAGATACGCAGTATTTT. Protein sequence: CASSIPQVGLAGDSTDTQYF. Using reference TRBV25-1 and TRBJ2-3 for the parts outside the CDR3, the full variable domain is EADIYQTPRYLVIGTGKKITLECSQTMGHDKMYWYQQDPGMELHLIHYSYGVNSTEKGDLSSESTVSRIRTEHFPLTLESARPSHTSQYLCASSIPQVGLAGDSTDTQYFGPGTRLTVL.

This clonotype occurred a few times. The rearrangement joins TRBV3-1 to TRBJ2-3; no clear D. This CDR3 comprises 14 residues. Trimming left V 0 bases short and J 9 bases short, with 13 bases between. Germline values: CDR1 LGHDT, CDR2 YNNKEL (reference sequence). The CDR3 region has the DNA TGTGCCAGCAGCCAAGATATGGGCAGTCGAACGCAGTATTTT. Amino acid sequence: CASSQDMGSRTQYF.